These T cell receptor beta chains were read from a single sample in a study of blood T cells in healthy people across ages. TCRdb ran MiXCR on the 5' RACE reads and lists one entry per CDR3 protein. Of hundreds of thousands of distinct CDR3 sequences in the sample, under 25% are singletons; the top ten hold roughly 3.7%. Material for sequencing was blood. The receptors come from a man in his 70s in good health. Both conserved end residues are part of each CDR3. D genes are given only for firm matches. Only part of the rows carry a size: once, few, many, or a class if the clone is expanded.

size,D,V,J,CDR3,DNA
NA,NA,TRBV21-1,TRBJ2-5,CASSRQCQETQYF,TGTGCCAGCAGCAGACAGTGCCAAGAGACCCAGTACTTC
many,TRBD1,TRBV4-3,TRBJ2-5,CASSQEGQGRETQYF,TGCGCCAGCAGCCAAGAGGGACAGGGGAGAGAGACCCAGTACTTC
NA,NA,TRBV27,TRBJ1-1,CASSRRGITNTEAFF,TGTGCCAGCAGTAGGAGGGGGATTACGAACACTGAAGCTTTCTTT
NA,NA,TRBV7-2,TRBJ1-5,CASSLPGAKQPQHF,TGTGCCAGCAGCCTTCCGGGAGCGAAGCAGCCCCAGCATTTT
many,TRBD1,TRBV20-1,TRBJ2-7,CSAKGQVSWEQYF,TGCAGTGCTAAAGGACAGGTATCTTGGGAGCAGTACTTC
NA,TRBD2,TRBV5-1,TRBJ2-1,CASSLGPSGTYNEQFF,TGCGCCAGCAGCTTGGGGCCTAGCGGTACTTACAATGAGCAGTTCTTC
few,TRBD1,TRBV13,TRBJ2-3,CASRSTGGDTQYF,TGTGCCAGCAGATCGACAGGGGGCGATACGCAGTATTTT
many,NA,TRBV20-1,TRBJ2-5,CSATSRGTGLQETQYF,TGCAGTGCTACCAGCAGGGGTACGGGGCTCCAAGAGACCCAGTACTTC
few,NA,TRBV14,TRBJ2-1,CASSQASAGEQFF,TGTGCCAGCAGCCAGGCTAGCGCTGGTGAGCAGTTCTTC
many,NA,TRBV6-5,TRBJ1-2,CASSYSTGNGYTF,TGTGCCAGCAGTTACTCGACCGGGAATGGCTACACCTTC
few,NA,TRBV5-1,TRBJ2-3,CASSLMEPDTQYF,TGCGCCAGCAGCTTGATGGAACCAGATACGCAGTATTTT
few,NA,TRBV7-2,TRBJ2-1,CASSLGRPNEQFF,TGTGCCAGCAGCTTAGGCCGGCCGAATGAGCAGTTCTTC
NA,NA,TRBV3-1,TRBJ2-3,CASSQAGSLTDTQYF,TGTGCCAGCAGCCAAGCTGGTTCCTTGACAGATACGCAGTATTTT
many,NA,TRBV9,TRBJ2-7,CASLQGGGYEQYF,TGTGCCAGCCTCCAAGGAGGGGGCTACGAGCAGTACTTC
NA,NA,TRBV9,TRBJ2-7,CASSVRDGEAYEQYF,TGTGCCAGCAGCGTACGGGACGGGGAGGCCTACGAGCAGTACTTC
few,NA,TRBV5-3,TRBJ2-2,CARSLGPRGCTGELFF,TGTGCCAGAAGCCTCGGGCCTCGGGGGTGCACCGGGGAGCTGTTTTTT
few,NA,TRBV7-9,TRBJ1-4,CASSRGTVNEKLFF,TGTGCCAGCAGCCGCGGGACGGTGAATGAAAAACTGTTTTTT
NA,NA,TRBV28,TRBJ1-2,CASSLRAYGYTF,TGTGCCAGCAGTTTACGCGCCTATGGCTACACCTTC
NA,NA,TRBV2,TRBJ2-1,CASIGPGYNEQFF,TGTGCCAGCATTGGCCCTGGGTACAATGAGCAGTTCTTC
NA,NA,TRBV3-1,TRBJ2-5,CASSQALIQETQYF,TGTGCCAGCAGCCAAGCGCTCATTCAAGAGACCCAGTACTTC
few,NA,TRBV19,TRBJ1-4,CASMDSLAEKLFF,TGTGCCAGCATGGACAGCCTCGCGGAAAAACTGTTTTTT
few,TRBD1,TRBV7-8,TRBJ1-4,CASSLDGQGTNEKLFF,TGTGCCAGCAGCTTAGACGGACAGGGCACTAATGAAAAACTGTTTTTT
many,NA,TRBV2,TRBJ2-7,CASSESGAYEQYF,TGTGCCAGCAGTGAAAGCGGAGCCTACGAGCAGTACTTC
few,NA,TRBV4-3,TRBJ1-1,CASSQDGAGSNTEAFF,TGCGCCAGCAGCCAAGATGGGGCAGGTTCGAACACTGAAGCTTTCTTT
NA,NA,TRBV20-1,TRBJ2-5,CSARRGVRQETQYF,TGCAGTGCTAGACGTGGGGTGAGGCAAGAGACCCAGTACTTC
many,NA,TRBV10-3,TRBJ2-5,CAISDLETQYF,TGTGCCATCAGTGACCTCGAGACCCAGTACTTC
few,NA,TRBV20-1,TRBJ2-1,CSASGVLYNEQFF,TGCAGTGCATCGGGGGTGCTCTACAATGAGCAGTTCTTC
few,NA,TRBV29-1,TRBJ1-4,CSAMHSATNEKLFF,TGCAGCGCAATGCACAGTGCAACTAATGAAAAACTGTTTTTT
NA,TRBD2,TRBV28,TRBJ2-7,CASYSGRPSYEQYF,TGTGCCAGCTATAGCGGGAGGCCCTCCTACGAGCAGTACTTC
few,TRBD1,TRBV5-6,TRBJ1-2,CASSSTGTDPWANYGYTF,TGTGCCAGCAGCTCCACCGGGACAGACCCCTGGGCTAACTATGGCTACACCTTC
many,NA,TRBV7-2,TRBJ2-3,CASSTAGTDADTQYF,TGTGCCAGCAGCACGGCGGGGACCGACGCAGATACGCAGTATTTT
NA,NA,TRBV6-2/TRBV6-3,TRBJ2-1,CASSYLGGRYNEQFF,TGTGCCAGCAGTTACCTTGGGGGGCGCTACAATGAGCAGTTCTTC
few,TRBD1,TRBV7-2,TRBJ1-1,CASSNPGTGEAFF,TGTGCCAGCAGCAATCCCGGGACAGGGGAAGCTTTCTTT
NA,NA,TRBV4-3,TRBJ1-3,CASSQDSASGNTIYF,TGCGCCAGCAGCCAAGATTCGGCATCGGGAAACACCATATATTTT
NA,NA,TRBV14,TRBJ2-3,CASSQVGAPDTQYF,TGTGCCAGCAGCCAAGTGGGAGCCCCCGATACGCAGTATTTT
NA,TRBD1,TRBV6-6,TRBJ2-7,CASSYRGPDYEQYF,TGTGCCAGCAGTTATAGGGGGCCCGACTACGAGCAGTACTTC
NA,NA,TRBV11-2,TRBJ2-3,CASRGRSDTQYF,TGTGCCAGCAGGGGTCGGTCAGATACGCAGTATTTT
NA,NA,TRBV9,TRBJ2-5,CASSVGVVETQYF,TGTGCCAGCAGCGTAGGTGTGGTAGAGACCCAGTACTTC
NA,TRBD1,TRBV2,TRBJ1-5,CASSHKDRDQPQHF,TGTGCCAGCAGTCACAAAGACAGGGATCAGCCCCAGCATTTT
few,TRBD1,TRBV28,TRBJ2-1,CAMGPGGFYNEQFF,TGTGCCATGGGCCCAGGGGGCTTCTACAATGAGCAGTTCTTC
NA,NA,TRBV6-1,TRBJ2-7,CASRTDGYEQYF,TGTGCCAGCAGGACAGACGGTTACGAGCAGTACTTC
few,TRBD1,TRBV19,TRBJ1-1,CASSDRDRGRNTEAFF,TGTGCCAGTAGTGATCGGGACAGGGGGCGGAACACTGAAGCTTTCTTT
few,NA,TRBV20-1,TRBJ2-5,CSASPLHQETQYF,TGCAGTGCTAGCCCCCTCCACCAAGAGACCCAGTACTTC
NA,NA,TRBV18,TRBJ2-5,CASPPQGQETQYF,TGTGCCAGCCCACCACAGGGCCAAGAGACCCAGTACTTC
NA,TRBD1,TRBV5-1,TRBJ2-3,CASSQTRGQGFTDTQYF,TGCGCCAGCAGCCAAACCCGGGGACAGGGCTTCACAGATACGCAGTATTTT
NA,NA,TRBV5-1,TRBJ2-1,CASSLATLDGNEQFF,TGCGCCAGCAGCTTGGCCACGTTAGACGGAAATGAGCAGTTCTTC
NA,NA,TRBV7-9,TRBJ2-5,CASSSRSPETQYF,TGTGCCAGCAGCTCCAGGTCGCCGGAGACCCAGTACTTC
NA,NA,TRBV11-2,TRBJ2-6,CASSPVAGANVLTF,TGTGCCAGCAGCCCTGTGGCCGGGGCCAACGTCCTGACTTTC
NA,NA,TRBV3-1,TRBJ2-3,CASSQETITDTQYF,TGTGCCAGCAGCCAAGAGACCATCACAGATACGCAGTATTTT
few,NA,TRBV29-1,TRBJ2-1,CSVEDPYGGSYNEQFF,TGCAGCGTTGAAGACCCTTACGGGGGCTCCTACAATGAGCAGTTCTTC